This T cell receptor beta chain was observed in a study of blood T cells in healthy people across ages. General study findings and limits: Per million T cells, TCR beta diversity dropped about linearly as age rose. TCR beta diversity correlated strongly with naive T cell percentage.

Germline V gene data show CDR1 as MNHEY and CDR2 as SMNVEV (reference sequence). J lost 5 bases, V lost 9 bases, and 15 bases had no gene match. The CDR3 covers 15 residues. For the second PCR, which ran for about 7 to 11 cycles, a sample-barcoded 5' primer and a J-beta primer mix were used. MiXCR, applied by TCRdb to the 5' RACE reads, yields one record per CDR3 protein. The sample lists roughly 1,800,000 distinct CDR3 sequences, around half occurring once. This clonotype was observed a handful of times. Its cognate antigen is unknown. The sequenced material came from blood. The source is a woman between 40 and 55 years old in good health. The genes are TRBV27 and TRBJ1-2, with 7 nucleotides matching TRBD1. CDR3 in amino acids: CASQGVPGKGYGYTF. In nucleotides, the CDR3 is TGTGCCAGTCAGGGGGTACCGGGGAAAGGTTATGGCTACACCTTC.